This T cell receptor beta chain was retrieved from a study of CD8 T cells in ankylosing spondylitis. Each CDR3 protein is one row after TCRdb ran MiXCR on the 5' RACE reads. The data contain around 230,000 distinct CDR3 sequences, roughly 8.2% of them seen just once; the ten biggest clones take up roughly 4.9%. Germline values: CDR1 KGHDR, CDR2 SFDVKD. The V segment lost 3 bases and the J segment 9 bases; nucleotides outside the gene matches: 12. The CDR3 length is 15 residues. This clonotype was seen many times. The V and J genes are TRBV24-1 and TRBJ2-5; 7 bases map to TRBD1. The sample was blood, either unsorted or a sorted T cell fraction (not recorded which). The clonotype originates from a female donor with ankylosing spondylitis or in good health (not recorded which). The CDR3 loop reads CATSDGRGSPRAQYF. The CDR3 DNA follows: TGTGCCACCAGTGATGGCAGGGGGAGCCCAAGGGCCCAGTACTTC.